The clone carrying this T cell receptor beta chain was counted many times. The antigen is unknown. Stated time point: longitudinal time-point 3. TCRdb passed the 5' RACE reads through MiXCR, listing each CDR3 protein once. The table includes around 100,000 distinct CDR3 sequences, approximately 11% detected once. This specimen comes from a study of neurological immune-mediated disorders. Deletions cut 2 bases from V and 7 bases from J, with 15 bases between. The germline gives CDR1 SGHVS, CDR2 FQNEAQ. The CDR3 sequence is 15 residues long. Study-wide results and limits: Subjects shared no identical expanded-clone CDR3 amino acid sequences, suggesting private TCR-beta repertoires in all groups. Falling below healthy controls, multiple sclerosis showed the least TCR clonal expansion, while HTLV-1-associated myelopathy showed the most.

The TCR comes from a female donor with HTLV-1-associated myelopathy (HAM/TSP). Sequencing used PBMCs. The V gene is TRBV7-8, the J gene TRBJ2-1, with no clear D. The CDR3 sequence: CASSLPRPRRNEQFF. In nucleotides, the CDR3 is TGTGCCAGCAGCTTACCCCGTCCTCGGCGAAATGAGCAGTTCTTC.